This TCR beta chain is drawn from a study of control samples from healthy donors and cancer patients. V dropped 4 bases and J dropped 6; count of bases not matched to a gene: 3. The CDR3 length is 15 residues. Germline V gene data show CDR1 as LNHDA and CDR2 as SQIVND (reference sequence). This table comes from immunoSEQ multiplex PCR, and its TCRdb copy is limited to in-frame clones, with some not included. The sample consists of roughly 130,000 clones, 80% to 95% of them appearing once. The receptor comes from a man between 18 and 29 years old in good health. The source material was blood. This chain uses TRBV19 with TRBJ2-1; TRBD2 agrees at 13 bases. This CDR3 reads CASSTRTSGGNEQFF. CDR3 coding DNA: TGTGCCAGTAGTACCCGGACTAGCGGGGGCAATGAGCAGTTCTTC. Full variable domain (missing parts from reference TRBV19 and TRBJ2-1): DGGITQSPKYLFRKEGQNVTLSCEQNLNHDAMYWYRQDPGQGLRLIYYSQIVNDFQKGDIAEGYSVSREKKESFPLTVTSAQKNPTAFYLCASSTRTSGGNEQFFGPGTRLTVL.